The T cell receptor beta chain described here comes from a study of cytomegalovirus exposure and HLA in healthy donors. This clone showed up just once. The PCR had 60 Vbeta and 13 Jbeta primers. Libraries were prepared by immunoSEQ multiplex PCR; TCRdb keeps only in-frame clonotypes and omits some of them. Of 100,000 to 150,000 clones listed, approximately 80% are singletons. This CDR3 is 19 amino acids long. The genes are TRBV1 and TRBJ2-7; the tabulated D call, TRBD1, remains unverified against the DNA. TRBV1 is flagged as a pseudogene. The clonotype was recovered from a man in his fifties in good health and CMV-seronegative. The sequenced sample consisted of PBMCs. The CDR3 here is CTSSQDLRATGQGLCEQYF. The CDR3 DNA reads as TGCACCAGCAGCCAAGATCTTCGGGCCACGGGACAGGGGCTTTGCGAGCAGTACTTC.